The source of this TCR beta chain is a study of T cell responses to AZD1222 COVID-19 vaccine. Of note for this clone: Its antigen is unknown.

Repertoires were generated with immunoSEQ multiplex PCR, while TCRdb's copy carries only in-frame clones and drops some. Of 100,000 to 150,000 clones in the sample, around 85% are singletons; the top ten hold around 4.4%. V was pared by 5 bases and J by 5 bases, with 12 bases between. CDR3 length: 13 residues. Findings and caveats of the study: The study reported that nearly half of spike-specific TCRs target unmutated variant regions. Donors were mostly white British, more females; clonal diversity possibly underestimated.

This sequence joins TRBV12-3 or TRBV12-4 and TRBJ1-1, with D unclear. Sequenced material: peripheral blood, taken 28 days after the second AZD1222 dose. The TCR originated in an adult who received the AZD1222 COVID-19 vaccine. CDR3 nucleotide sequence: TGTGCCAGCAGTCCCCATGACGGGACTGAAGCTTTCTTT. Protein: CASSPHDGTEAFF.